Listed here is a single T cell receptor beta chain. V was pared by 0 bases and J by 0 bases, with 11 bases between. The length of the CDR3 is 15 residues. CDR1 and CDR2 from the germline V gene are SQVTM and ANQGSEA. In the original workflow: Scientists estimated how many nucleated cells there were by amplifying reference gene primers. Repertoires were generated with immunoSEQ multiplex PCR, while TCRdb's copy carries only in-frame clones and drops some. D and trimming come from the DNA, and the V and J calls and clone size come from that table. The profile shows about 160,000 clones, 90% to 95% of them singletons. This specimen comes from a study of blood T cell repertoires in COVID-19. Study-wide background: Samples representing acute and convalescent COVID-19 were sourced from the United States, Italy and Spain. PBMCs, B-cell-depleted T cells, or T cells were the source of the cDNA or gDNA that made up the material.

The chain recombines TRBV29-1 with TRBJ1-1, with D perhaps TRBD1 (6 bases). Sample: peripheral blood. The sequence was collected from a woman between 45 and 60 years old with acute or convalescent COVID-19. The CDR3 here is CSVEEPGTMNTEAFF. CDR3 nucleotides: TGCAGCGTTGAAGAACCCGGGACAATGAACACTGAAGCTTTCTTT.